This T cell receptor beta chain was profiled in a study of blood T cell repertoires in COVID-19. Study at large: Spain, Italy and the United States supplied samples that represented acute and convalescent COVID-19.

This CDR3 is 14 amino acids long. J was trimmed by 7 bases and V by 2 bases; bases with no gene match: 4. Germline loops: CDR1 LNHDA, CDR2 SQIVND (reference sequence). Original methodology: Reference gene primers were amplified, and this amplification served to estimate nucleated cell counts. Sequenced by immunoSEQ multiplex PCR; TCRdb stores in-frame clones only, minus some. Clonal size and the V and J genes are those of that table, whereas D and trimming came from the DNA. The sample carries 250,000 to 300,000 clones, around 88% recorded once. The chain couples TRBV19 to TRBJ2-4; 8 positions match TRBD1. The receptor was derived from an elderly man with acute or convalescent COVID-19. Sequencing was performed on peripheral blood. In nucleotides, the CDR3 is TGTGCCAGTAGTATATCCGGACAGGGCAACATTCAGTACTTC. It encodes CASSISGQGNIQYF. The full variable domain, with the rest looked up from reference TRBV19 and TRBJ2-4, is DGGITQSPKYLFRKEGQNVTLSCEQNLNHDAMYWYRQDPGQGLRLIYYSQIVNDFQKGDIAEGYSVSREKKESFPLTVTSAQKNPTAFYLCASSISGQGNIQYFGAGTRLSVL.